This T cell receptor (beta chain) originates from a study of radiation and T cells in renal cell carcinoma. The V gene's germline CDR1 is MNHEY and CDR2 SMNVEV (reference sequence). The J segment lost 10 bases and the V segment lost 6 bases, leaving 6 bases of the junction unmatched. The CDR3 totals 13 residues. The data were produced by immunoSEQ multiplex PCR, yet TCRdb's version contains in-frame clones alone and is incomplete. This sample yields more than 75,000 clones, of which approximately 86% are seen a single time; 20% to 25% belongs to the top ten. Specified time point: blood 2 weeks post-SBRT. Treatment here: 15 Gy SBRT to primary tumor, nephrectomy 4 weeks later.

The sample was blood, taken from a patient whose treatment included radiotherapy and nephrectomy. The chain recombines TRBV27 with TRBJ2-3; TRBD2 agrees at 11 bases. The TCR originated in a woman between 50 and 59 years old with renal cell carcinoma. CDR3 DNA: TGTGCCAGCAGCACTACTAGCGGGAGAGCGCAGTATTTT. It codes for CASSTTSGRAQYF.